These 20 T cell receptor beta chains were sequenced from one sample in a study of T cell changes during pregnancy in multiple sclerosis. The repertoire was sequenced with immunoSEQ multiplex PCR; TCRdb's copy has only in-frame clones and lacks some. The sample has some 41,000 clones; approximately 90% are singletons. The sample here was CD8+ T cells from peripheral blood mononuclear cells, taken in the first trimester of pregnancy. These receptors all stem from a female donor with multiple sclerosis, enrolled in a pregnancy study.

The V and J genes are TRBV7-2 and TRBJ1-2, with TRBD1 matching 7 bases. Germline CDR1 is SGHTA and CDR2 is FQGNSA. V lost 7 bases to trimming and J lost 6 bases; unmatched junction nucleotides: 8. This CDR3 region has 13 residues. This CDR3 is CASNPTGYDGYTF. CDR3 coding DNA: TGTGCCAGCAATCCGACAGGGTACGATGGCTACACCTTC.

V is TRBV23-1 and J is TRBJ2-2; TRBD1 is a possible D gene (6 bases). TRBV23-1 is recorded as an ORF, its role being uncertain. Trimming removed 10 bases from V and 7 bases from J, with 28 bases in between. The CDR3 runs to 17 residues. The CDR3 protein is CATYIQGTRKRVGELFF. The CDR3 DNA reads TGCGCCACCTACATCCAGGGGACACGGAAACGGGTCGGGGAGCTGTTTTTT.

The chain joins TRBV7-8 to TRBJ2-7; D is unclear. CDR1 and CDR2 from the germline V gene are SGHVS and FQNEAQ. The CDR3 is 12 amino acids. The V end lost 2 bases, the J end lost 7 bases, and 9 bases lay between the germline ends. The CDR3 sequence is CASSLSTEEQYF. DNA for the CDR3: TGTGCCAGCAGCTTATCGACGGAGGAGCAGTACTTC. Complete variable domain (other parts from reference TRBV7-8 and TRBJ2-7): GAGVSQSPRYKVAKRGQDVALRCDPISGHVSLFWYQQALGQGPEFLTYFQNEAQLDKSGLPSDRFFAERPEGSVSTLKIQRTQQEDSAVYLCASSLSTEEQYFGPGTRLTVT.

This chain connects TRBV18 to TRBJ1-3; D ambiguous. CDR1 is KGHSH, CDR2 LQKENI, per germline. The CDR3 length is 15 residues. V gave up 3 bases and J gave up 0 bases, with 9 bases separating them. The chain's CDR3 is CASSPAAYSGNTIYF. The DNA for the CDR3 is TGTGCCAGCTCACCCGCAGCGTACTCTGGAAACACCATATATTTT. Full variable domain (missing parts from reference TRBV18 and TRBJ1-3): NAGVMQNPRHLVRRRGQEARLRCSPMKGHSHVYWYRQLPEEGLKFMVYLQKENIIDESGMPKERFSAEFPKEGPSILRIQQVVRGDSAAYFCASSPAAYSGNTIYFGEGSWLTVV.

DNA of the CDR3: TGTGCCAGCAGTGTCCCGACTACTAAAGGCTACACCTTC. It codes for CASSVPTTKGYTF. This chain links TRBV11-2 with TRBJ1-2; D remains ambiguous. Germline V gives CDR1 SGHAT, CDR2 FQNNGV. The CDR3 has 13 residues. V was cut by 6 bases and J by 8 bases, with 16 bases left in between. Looking up the rest from reference TRBV11-2 and TRBJ1-2 gives the full variable domain: EAGVAQSPRYKIIEKRQSVAFWCNPISGHATLYWYQQILGQGPKLLIQFQNNGVVDDSQLPKDRFSAERLKGVDSTLKIQPAKLEDSAVYLCASSVPTTKGYTFGSGTRLTVV.

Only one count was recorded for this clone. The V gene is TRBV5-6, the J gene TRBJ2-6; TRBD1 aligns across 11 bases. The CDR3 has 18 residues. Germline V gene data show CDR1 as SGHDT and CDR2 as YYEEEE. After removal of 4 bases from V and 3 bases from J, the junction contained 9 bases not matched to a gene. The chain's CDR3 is CASSVGQGGSYGANVLTF. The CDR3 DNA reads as TGTGCCAGCAGCGTGGGACAGGGGGGTTCTTATGGGGCCAACGTCCTGACTTTC.

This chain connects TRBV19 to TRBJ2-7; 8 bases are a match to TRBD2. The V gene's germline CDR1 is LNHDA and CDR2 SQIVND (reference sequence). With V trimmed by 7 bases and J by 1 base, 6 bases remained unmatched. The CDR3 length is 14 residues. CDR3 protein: CASTRLAFSYEQYF. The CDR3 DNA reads TGTGCCAGTACCCGACTAGCGTTTTCCTACGAGCAGTACTTC.

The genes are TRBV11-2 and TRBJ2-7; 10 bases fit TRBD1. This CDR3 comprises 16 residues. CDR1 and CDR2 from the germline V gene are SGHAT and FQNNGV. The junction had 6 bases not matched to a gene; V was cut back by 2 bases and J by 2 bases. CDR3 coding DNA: TGTGCCAGCAGCTTAAACTCCGGGACAGGGGCCTACGAGCAGTACTTC. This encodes CASSLNSGTGAYEQYF.

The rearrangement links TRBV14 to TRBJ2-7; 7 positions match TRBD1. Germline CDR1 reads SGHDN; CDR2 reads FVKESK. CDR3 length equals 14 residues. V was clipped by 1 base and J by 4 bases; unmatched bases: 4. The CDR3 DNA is TGTGCCAGCAGCCAAGCCGGGACAGCATACGAGCAGTACTTC. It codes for CASSQAGTAYEQYF.

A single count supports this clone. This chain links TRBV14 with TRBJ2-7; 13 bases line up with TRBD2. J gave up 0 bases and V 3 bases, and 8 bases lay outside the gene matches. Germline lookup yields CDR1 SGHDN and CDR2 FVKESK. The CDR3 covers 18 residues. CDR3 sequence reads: CASSHRLAGGPSSYEQYF. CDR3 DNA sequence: TGTGCCAGCAGCCACCGACTAGCGGGGGGTCCGAGCTCCTACGAGCAGTACTTC. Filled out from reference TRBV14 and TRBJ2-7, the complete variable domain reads EAGVTQFPSHSVIEKGQTVTLRCDPISGHDNLYWYRRVMGKEIKFLLHFVKESKQDESGMPNNRFLAERTGGTYSTLKVQPAELEDSGVYFCASSHRLAGGPSSYEQYFGPGTRLTVT.

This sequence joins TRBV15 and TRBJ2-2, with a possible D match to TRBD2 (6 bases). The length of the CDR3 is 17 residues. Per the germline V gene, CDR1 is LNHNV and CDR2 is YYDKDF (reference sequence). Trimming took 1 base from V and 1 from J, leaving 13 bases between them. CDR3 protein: CATSRATGTRNTGELFF. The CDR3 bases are TGTGCCACCAGCAGAGCAACCGGGACTCGGAACACCGGGGAGCTGTTTTTT. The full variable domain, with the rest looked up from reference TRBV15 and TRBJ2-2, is DAMVIQNPRYQVTQFGKPVTLSCSQTLNHNVMYWYQQKSSQAPKLLFHYYDKDFNNEADTPDNFQSRRPNTSFCFLDIRSPGLGDTAMYLCATSRATGTRNTGELFFGEGSRLTVL.

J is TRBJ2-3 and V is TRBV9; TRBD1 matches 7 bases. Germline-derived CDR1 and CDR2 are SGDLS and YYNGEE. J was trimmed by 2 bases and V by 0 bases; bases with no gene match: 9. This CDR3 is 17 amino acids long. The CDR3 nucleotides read TGTGCCAGCAGCGTAGACGGGGTAGGGGGCGCCACAGATACGCAGTATTTT. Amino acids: CASSVDGVGGATDTQYF.

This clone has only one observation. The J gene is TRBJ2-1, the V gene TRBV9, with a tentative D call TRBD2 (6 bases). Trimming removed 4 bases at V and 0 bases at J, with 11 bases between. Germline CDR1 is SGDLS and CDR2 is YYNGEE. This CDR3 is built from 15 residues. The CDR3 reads CASSPVGGSYNEQFF. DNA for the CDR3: TGTGCCAGCAGCCCCGTCGGGGGCTCCTACAATGAGCAGTTCTTC.

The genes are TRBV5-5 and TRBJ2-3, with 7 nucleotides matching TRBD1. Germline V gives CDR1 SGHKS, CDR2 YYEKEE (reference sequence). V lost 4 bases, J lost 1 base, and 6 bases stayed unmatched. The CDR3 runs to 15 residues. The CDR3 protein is CASSKTGFGTDTQYF. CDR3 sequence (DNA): TGTGCCAGCAGCAAGACAGGGTTCGGCACAGATACGCAGTATTTT.

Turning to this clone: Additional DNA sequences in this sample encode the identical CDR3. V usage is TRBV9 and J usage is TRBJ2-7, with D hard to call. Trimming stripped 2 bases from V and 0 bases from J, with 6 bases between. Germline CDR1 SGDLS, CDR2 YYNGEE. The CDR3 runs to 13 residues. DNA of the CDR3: TGTGCCAGCAGCGTCGGTTCCTCCTACGAGCAGTACTTC. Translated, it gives CASSVGSSYEQYF.

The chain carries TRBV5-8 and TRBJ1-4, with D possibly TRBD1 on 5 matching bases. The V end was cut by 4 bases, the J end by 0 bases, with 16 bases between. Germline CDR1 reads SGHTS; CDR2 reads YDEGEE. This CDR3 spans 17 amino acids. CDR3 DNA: TGTGCCAGCAGCCCCCTGGCAGGGAGGCCAACTAATGAAAAACTGTTTTTT. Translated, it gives CASSPLAGRPTNEKLFF.

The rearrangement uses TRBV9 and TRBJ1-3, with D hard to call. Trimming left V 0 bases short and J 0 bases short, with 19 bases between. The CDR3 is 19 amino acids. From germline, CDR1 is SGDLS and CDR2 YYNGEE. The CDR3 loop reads CASSVEKRGGSHSGNTIYF. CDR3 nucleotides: TGTGCCAGCAGCGTAGAGAAGCGGGGAGGGTCCCACTCTGGAAACACCATATATTTT.

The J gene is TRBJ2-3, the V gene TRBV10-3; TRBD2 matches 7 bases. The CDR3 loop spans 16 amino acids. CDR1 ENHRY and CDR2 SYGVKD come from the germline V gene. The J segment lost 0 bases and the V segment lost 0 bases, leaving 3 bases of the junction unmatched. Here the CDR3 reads CAISESRGTSTDTQYF. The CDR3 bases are TGTGCCATCAGTGAGTCGCGGGGGACTAGCACAGATACGCAGTATTTT.

CDR3 sequence (DNA): TGTGCCACCAGCGACTCCGAACCGTGGAACACCATATATTTT. The encoded protein is CATSDSEPWNTIYF. V and J are TRBV15 and TRBJ1-3, with D hard to call. Trimming removed 5 bases from V and 7 bases from J, with 15 bases in between. The CDR3 has 14 residues. From germline, CDR1 is LNHNV and CDR2 YYDKDF (reference sequence). The whole variable domain, filled in from reference TRBV15 and TRBJ1-3, reads DAMVIQNPRYQVTQFGKPVTLSCSQTLNHNVMYWYQQKSSQAPKLLFHYYDKDFNNEADTPDNFQSRRPNTSFCFLDIRSPGLGDTAMYLCATSDSEPWNTIYFGEGSWLTVV.

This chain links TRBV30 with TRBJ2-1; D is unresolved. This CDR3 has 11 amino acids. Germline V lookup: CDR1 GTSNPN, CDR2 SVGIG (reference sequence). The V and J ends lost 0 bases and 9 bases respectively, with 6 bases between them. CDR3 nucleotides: TGTGCCTGGAGTGTATCCTTTGAGCAGTTCTTC. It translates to CAWSVSFEQFF.